This TCR beta chain was obtained from a study of T cell responses to AZD1222 COVID-19 vaccine. Findings and caveats of the study: Compared with day 0, the breadth and depth of the Spike-specific TCR repertoire rose significantly after two doses of AZD1222.

The CDR3 runs 14 residues. Trimming cost V 6 bases and J 1 base, with 13 bases left between them. CDR1 and CDR2 (germline): MDHEN, SYDVKM. TCRdb's table, derived via immunoSEQ multiplex PCR, lists solely in-frame clones and lacks some. This table holds about 120,000 clones, approximately 87% found once. About this clone itself: Its target is not known.

Sequenced here: peripheral blood, sampled on day 0 of AZD1222 vaccination. The genes are TRBV28 and TRBJ2-7; D gene uncertain. The receptor's source is an adult in good health. The CDR3: CASRSQDYSYEQYF. DNA for the CDR3: TGTGCCAGCAGGAGCCAGGATTATTCCTACGAGCAGTACTTC.